These T cell receptor beta chains were read from a single sample in a study of T cell responses to AZD1222 COVID-19 vaccine. TCRdb's copy holds only in-frame clones and misses some; the assay was immunoSEQ multiplex PCR. There are 120,000 to 150,000 clones in the sample; about 92% occur only once, and 0.7% to 1% lies in the top ten. The specimen was peripheral blood, collected on day 0 of MenACWY control vaccination. These receptors were obtained from an adult in good health. The CDR3 runs from the conserved cysteine through the conserved F or W. D genes are given only for firm matches. Clone size is not always given. Where it is, it says once, few, many or a class for expanded clones.

clone_size	j_call	v_call	d_call	cdr3_aa	cdr3_nt
NA	TRBJ1-1	TRBV5-4	NA	CASSPGQPNTEAFF	TGTGCCAGCAGCCCGGGGCAGCCGAACACTGAAGCTTTCTTT
NA	TRBJ2-7	TRBV11-3	NA	CASSLGGLYEQYF	TGTGCCAGCAGCTTAGGCGGGCTGTACGAGCAGTACTTC
NA	TRBJ1-4	TRBV27	NA	CASKWGAEVSEKLFF	TGTGCCAGCAAATGGGGGGCTGAAGTGAGTGAAAAACTGTTTTTT
few	TRBJ1-2	TRBV27	TRBD1	CASSGTGGSRYTF	TGTGCCAGCAGTGGGACAGGGGGCTCACGCTACACCTTC
NA	TRBJ1-6	TRBV11-3	NA	CASSPVEAWNSPLHF	TGTGCCAGCAGCCCCGTCGAGGCATGGAATTCACCCCTCCACTTT
NA	TRBJ1-4	TRBV28	NA	CASSLGGTNEKLFF	TGTGCCAGCAGTTTAGGGGGCACTAATGAAAAACTGTTTTTT
few	TRBJ1-6	TRBV19	NA	CASSTMPTGFVSPLHF	TGTGCCAGTAGTACTATGCCCACAGGGTTCGTGTCACCCCTCCACTTT
NA	TRBJ2-7	TRBV27	NA	CANRPPPNYEQYF	TGTGCCAACAGGCCCCCTCCCAACTACGAGCAGTACTTC
NA	TRBJ2-5	TRBV5-1	NA	CASSSTGPQETQYF	TGCGCCAGCAGCTCGACAGGCCCTCAAGAGACCCAGTACTTC
NA	TRBJ1-2	TRBV19	NA	CASSINNPFPEKAGYTF	TGTGCCAGTAGTATAAATAACCCTTTTCCCGAGAAAGCTGGCTACACCTTC
NA	TRBJ2-1	TRBV7-2	NA	CASSRGFSYNEQFF	TGTGCCAGCAGCCGGGGGTTCTCCTACAATGAGCAGTTCTTC
NA	TRBJ2-2	TRBV9	TRBD1	CASSVGQGAGELFF	TGTGCCAGCAGCGTGGGACAGGGTGCCGGGGAGCTGTTTTTT
NA	TRBJ2-6	TRBV18	TRBD1	CASSPQRVRGTATSGANVLTF	TGTGCCAGCTCACCACAACGTGTGCGAGGGACAGCGACATCTGGGGCCAACGTCCTGACTTTC
NA	TRBJ2-7	TRBV11-2	NA	CASSLGLMGEQYF	TGTGCCAGCAGCTTGGGTTTGATGGGCGAGCAGTACTTC
NA	TRBJ1-4	TRBV7-3	NA	CASSPSHGANEKLFF	TGTGCCAGCAGCCCCTCTCATGGGGCTAATGAAAAACTGTTTTTT
once	TRBJ2-5	TRBV19	TRBD2	CASSIGTSVKETQYF	TGTGCCAGTAGTATAGGAACTAGCGTAAAAGAGACCCAGTACTTC
NA	TRBJ2-4	TRBV6-5	TRBD1	CASRDRGVDIQYF	TGTGCCAGCAGAGACAGGGGAGTTGACATTCAGTACTTC
NA	TRBJ1-1	TRBV7-9	NA	CASSLYQGTEAFF	TGTGCCAGCAGCTTATACCAGGGAACTGAAGCTTTCTTT
NA	TRBJ2-3	TRBV5-4	NA	CASSRVADTQYF	TGTGCCAGCAGCAGGGTAGCAGATACGCAGTATTTT
NA	TRBJ2-3	TRBV7-7	NA	CASSLGLGSGTDTQYF	TGTGCCAGCAGCTTAGGGCTGGGGTCGGGCACAGATACGCAGTATTTT
NA	TRBJ2-7	TRBV11-2	NA	CASTLDRPPPTYEQYF	TGTGCCAGCACCTTGGACCGCCCACCCCCTACCTACGAGCAGTACTTC
NA	TRBJ1-5	TRBV6-1	NA	CASSEGKYSNQPQHF	TGTGCCAGCAGTGAAGGGAAGTATAGCAATCAGCCCCAGCATTTT
NA	TRBJ1-2	TRBV15	NA	CATSRDIGSYGYTF	TGTGCCACCAGCAGAGATATAGGGTCTTATGGCTACACCTTC
NA	TRBJ1-5	TRBV6-5	NA	CASIWGGPSNQPQHF	TGTGCCAGCATCTGGGGAGGACCTAGCAATCAGCCCCAGCATTTT
NA	TRBJ2-5	TRBV2	TRBD1	CASERGRKTQYF	TGTGCCAGCGAAAGGGGGCGGAAGACCCAGTACTTC
once	TRBJ1-2	TRBV13	TRBD1	CASSLDRGWGNYGYTF	TGTGCCAGCAGCTTGGACAGGGGATGGGGAAACTATGGCTACACCTTC
NA	TRBJ2-1	TRBV3-1/TRBV3-2	TRBD2	CASSPRPGTSGRAHEQFF	TGTGCCAGCAGCCCCCGTCCCGGGACTAGCGGGAGGGCCCATGAGCAGTTCTTC
NA	TRBJ2-3	TRBV4-3	NA	CASSLGETDTQYF	TGCGCCAGCAGCCTTGGGGAAACAGATACGCAGTATTTT
NA	TRBJ2-7	TRBV6-6	TRBD1	CASSYDRAGDEQYF	TGTGCCAGCAGTTACGACAGGGCTGGGGACGAGCAGTACTTC
NA	TRBJ1-3	TRBV7-2	NA	CASSQGSSGNTIYF	TGTGCCAGCAGCCAGGGAAGCTCTGGAAACACCATATATTTT
once	TRBJ2-3	TRBV7-9	NA	CASRPDGLETDTQYF	TGTGCCAGCAGACCCGACGGGCTCGAAACAGATACGCAGTATTTT
NA	TRBJ2-1	TRBV28	TRBD2	CASTPVGTIVNEQFF	TGTGCCAGCACCCCTGTTGGGACTATTGTCAATGAGCAGTTCTTC
NA	TRBJ2-1	TRBV4-2	TRBD2	CASSHLERDHVLNEQFF	TGTGCCAGCAGCCACCTCGAGCGGGACCACGTTCTCAATGAGCAGTTCTTC
NA	TRBJ1-1	TRBV4-2	NA	CASSPSVADTEAFF	TGTGCCAGCAGTCCGAGTGTTGCGGACACTGAAGCTTTCTTT
NA	TRBJ2-3	TRBV14	NA	CASSQEKAADTQYF	TGTGCCAGCAGCCAAGAGAAAGCAGCAGATACGCAGTATTTT
NA	TRBJ1-4	TRBV18	TRBD1	CASSPRTGGDEKLFF	TGTGCCAGCTCACCACGGACAGGGGGTGATGAAAAACTGTTTTTT
NA	TRBJ1-2	TRBV12-5	NA	CASGALPANYGYTF	TGTGCTAGTGGGGCCCTCCCAGCTAACTATGGCTACACCTTC
NA	TRBJ1-3	TRBV28	NA	CASSSTFESSGNTIYF	TGTGCCAGCAGTTCAACATTTGAATCTTCTGGAAACACCATATATTTT
NA	TRBJ2-1	TRBV7-2	TRBD2	CASSLAPRGLAFNEQFF	TGTGCCAGCAGCTTAGCTCCCCGGGGACTAGCTTTCAATGAGCAGTTCTTC
NA	TRBJ2-5	TRBV13	TRBD1	CASSLPGQGRTQYF	TGTGCCAGCAGTTTACCCGGACAGGGCCGGACCCAGTACTTC
NA	TRBJ1-2	TRBV5-1	NA	CASSLDPGGYTF	TGCGCCAGCAGCTTGGATCCCGGAGGCTACACCTTC
NA	TRBJ2-7	TRBV10-3	NA	CAISESVGGNYEQYF	TGTGCCATCAGTGAAAGCGTCGGGGGAAACTACGAGCAGTACTTC
NA	TRBJ2-7	TRBV27	NA	CASSPAGQPYEQYF	TGTGCCAGCAGCCCCGCGGGGCAGCCCTACGAGCAGTACTTC
NA	TRBJ1-6	TRBV4-1	NA	CASSQRTSQSSYNSPLHF	TGCGCCAGCAGCCAACGGACCTCTCAAAGCTCCTATAATTCACCCCTCCACTTT
NA	TRBJ1-2	TRBV5-4	NA	CASSLDSYGYTF	TGTGCCAGCAGCTTGGATTCCTATGGCTACACCTTC
NA	TRBJ2-7	TRBV30	NA	CAWSRTLYEQYF	TGTGCCTGGAGTCGGACACTCTACGAGCAGTACTTC
NA	TRBJ1-1	TRBV12-3/TRBV12-4	NA	CASSRGTEAFF	TGTGCCAGCAGCCGGGGGACTGAAGCTTTCTTT
NA	TRBJ1-2	TRBV2	NA	CATRGEGINYGYTF	TGTGCCACCCGGGGAGAAGGGATCAACTATGGCTACACCTTC
NA	TRBJ1-1	TRBV29-1	TRBD1	CSVGLTGAAEAFF	TGCAGCGTGGGCCTGACAGGGGCCGCTGAAGCTTTCTTT
NA	TRBJ2-1	TRBV11-3	NA	CASSFTGSYNEQFF	TGTGCCAGCAGCTTTACAGGTTCCTACAATGAGCAGTTCTTC
NA	TRBJ1-4	TRBV18	TRBD1	CASSPGTVEKLFF	TGTGCCAGCTCGCCCGGGACAGTTGAAAAACTGTTTTTT
NA	TRBJ2-1	TRBV6-5	NA	CASSYSNRGPYNEQFF	TGTGCCAGCAGTTACTCGAATAGGGGACCCTACAATGAGCAGTTCTTC
NA	TRBJ1-2	TRBV5-5	NA	CASSLMVEDYGYTF	TGTGCCAGCAGCTTGATGGTGGAGGACTATGGCTACACCTTC